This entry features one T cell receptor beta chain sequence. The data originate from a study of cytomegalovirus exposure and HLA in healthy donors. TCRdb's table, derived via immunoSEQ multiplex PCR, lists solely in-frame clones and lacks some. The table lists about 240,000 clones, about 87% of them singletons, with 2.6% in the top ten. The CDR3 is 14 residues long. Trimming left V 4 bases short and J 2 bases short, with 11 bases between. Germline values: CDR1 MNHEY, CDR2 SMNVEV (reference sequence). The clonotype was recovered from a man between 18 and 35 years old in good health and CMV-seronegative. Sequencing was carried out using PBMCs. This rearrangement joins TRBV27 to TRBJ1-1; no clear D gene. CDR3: CASSSRGSNTEAFF. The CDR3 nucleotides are TGTGCCAGCAGTTCACGGGGTTCCAACACTGAAGCTTTCTTT.